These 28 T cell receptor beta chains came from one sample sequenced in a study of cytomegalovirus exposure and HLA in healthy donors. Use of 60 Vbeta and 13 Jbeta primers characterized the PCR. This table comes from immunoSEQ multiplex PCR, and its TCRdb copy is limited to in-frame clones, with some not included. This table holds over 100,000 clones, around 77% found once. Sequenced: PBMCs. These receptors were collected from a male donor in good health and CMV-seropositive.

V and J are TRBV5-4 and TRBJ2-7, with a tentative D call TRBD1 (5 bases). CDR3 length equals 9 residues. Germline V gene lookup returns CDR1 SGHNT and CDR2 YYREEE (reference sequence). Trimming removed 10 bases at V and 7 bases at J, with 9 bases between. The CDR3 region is CADSEEQYF. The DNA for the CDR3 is TGTGCCGACAGCGAGGAGCAGTACTTC. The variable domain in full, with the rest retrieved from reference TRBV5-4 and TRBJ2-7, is ETGVTQSPTHLIKTRGQQVTLRCSSQSGHNTVSWYQQALGQGPQFIFQYYREEENGRGNFPPRFSGLQFPNYSSELNVNALELDDSALYLCADSEEQYFGPGTRLTVT.

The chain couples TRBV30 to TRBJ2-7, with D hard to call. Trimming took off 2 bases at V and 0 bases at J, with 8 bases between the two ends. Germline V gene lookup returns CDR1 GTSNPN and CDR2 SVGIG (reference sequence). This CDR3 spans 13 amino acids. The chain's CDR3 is CAWSKESSYEQYF. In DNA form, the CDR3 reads TGTGCCTGGAGTAAGGAGAGCTCCTACGAGCAGTACTTC.

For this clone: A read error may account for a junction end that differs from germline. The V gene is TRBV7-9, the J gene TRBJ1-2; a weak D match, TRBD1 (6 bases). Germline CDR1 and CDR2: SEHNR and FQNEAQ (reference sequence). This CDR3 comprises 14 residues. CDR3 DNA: TGTTCCAGCAGCCCCCTGGGGGCTAGGTATGGCTACACCTTC. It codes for CSSSPLGARYGYTF.

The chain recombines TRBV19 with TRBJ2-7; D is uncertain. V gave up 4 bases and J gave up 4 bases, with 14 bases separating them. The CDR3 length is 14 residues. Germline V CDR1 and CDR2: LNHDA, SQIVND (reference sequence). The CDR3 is CASSTTVVSYEQYF. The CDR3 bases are TGTGCCAGTAGTACCACAGTGGTCTCATACGAGCAGTACTTC.

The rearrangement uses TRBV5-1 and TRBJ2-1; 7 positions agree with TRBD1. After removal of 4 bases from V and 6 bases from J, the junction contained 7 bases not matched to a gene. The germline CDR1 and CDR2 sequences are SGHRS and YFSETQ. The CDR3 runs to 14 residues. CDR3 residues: CASSPVGGGNEQFF. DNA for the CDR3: TGCGCCAGCAGCCCGGTAGGGGGCGGCAATGAGCAGTTCTTC. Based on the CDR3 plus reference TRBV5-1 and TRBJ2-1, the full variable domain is KAGVTQTPRYLIKTRGQQVTLSCSPISGHRSVSWYQQTPGQGLQFLFEYFSETQRNKGNFPGRFSGRQFSNSRSEMNVSTLELGDSALYLCASSPVGGGNEQFFGPGTRLTVL.

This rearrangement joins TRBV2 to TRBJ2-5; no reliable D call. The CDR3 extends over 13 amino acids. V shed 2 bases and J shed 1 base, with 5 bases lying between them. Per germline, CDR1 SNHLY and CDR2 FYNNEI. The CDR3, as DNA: TGTGCCAGCAGTGAACAGGTCCAAGAGACCCAGTACTTC. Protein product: CASSEQVQETQYF.

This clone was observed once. The DNA of the CDR3 is TGTGCCAGCAGTCTCCGACTGGGTGACAATGAGCAGTTCTTC. Translated: CASSLRLGDNEQFF. The chain couples TRBV6-5 to TRBJ2-1; D gene ambiguous. Germline-derived CDR1 and CDR2 are MNHEY and SVGAGI. The CDR3 sequence is 14 residues long. The germline V and J ends were trimmed by 5 bases and 5 bases, with 13 bases remaining between them.

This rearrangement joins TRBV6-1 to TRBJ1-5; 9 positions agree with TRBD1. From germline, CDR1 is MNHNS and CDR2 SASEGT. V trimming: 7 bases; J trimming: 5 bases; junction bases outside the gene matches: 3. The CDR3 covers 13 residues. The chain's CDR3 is CASTGTGHQPQHF. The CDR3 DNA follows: TGTGCCAGCACCGGGACAGGGCATCAGCCCCAGCATTTT.

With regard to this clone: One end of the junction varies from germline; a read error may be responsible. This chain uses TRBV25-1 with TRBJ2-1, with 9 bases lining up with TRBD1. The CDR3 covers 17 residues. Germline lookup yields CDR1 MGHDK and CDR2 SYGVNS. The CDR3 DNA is TGTGCCAGCAGTGAATTGGCGGGGACAGGGCTAAGCAATGAGCAGCTCTTC. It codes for CASSELAGTGLSNEQLF.

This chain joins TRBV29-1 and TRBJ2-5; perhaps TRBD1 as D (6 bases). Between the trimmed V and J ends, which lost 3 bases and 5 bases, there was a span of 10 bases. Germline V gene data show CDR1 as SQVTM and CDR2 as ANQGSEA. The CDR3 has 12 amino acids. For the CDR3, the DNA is TGCAGCGTTGACGGACAGAGGGAGACCCAGTACTTC. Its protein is CSVDGQRETQYF.

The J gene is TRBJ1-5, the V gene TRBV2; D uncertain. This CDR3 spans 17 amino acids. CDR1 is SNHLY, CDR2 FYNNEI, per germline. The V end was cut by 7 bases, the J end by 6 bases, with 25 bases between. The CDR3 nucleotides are TGTGCCAGCATGGGTCCACCGAGGATAGAGGGTAGTCAGCCCCAGCATTTT. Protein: CASMGPPRIEGSQPQHF.

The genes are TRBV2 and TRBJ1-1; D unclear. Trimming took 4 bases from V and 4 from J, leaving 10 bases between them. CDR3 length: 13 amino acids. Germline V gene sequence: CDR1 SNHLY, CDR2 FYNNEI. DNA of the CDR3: TGTGCCAGCAGTGTGGAGGTGGGCACTGAAGCTTTCTTT. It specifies CASSVEVGTEAFF. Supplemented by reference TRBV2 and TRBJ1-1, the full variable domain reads EPEVTQTPSHQVTQMGQEVILRCVPISNHLYFYWYRQILGQKVEFLVSFYNNEISEKSEIFDDQFSVERPDGSNFTLKIRSTKLEDSAMYFCASSVEVGTEAFFGQGTRLTVV.

This chain's CDR3 is CASSLSLAGGPYNEQFF. The CDR3 nucleotides read TGTGCCAGCAGCTTGAGTCTAGCGGGAGGGCCGTACAATGAGCAGTTCTTC. The V gene is TRBV5-6, the J gene TRBJ2-1, with 12 bases matching TRBD2. This CDR3 has 17 residues. The germline V gene has CDR1 SGHDT and CDR2 YYEEEE. Trimming removed 1 base from V and 4 bases from J; junction bases left unmatched: 6.

CDR3 coding DNA: TGCGCCAGCAGCCCTCAGCGGGTGGACTATGGCTACACCTTC. Its protein is CASSPQRVDYGYTF. The chain links TRBV5-1 to TRBJ1-2; no definite D call. The CDR3 has 14 amino acids. From germline, CDR1 is SGHRS and CDR2 YFSETQ. Trimming pared 4 bases from V and 3 bases from J, leaving 13 bases between.

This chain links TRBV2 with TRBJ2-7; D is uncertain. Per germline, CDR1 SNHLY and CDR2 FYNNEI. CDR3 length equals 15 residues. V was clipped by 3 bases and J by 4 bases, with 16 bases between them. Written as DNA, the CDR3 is TGTGCCAGCAGTGACTTTATCCAGGAACCATACGAGCAGTACTTC. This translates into CASSDFIQEPYEQYF.

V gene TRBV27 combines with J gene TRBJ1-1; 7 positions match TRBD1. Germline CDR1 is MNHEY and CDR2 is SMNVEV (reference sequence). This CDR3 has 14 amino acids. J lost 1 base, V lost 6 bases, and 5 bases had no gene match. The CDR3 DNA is TGTGCCAGCAGCTCGTGGGACAGGAACACTGAAGCTTTCTTT. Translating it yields CASSSWDRNTEAFF.

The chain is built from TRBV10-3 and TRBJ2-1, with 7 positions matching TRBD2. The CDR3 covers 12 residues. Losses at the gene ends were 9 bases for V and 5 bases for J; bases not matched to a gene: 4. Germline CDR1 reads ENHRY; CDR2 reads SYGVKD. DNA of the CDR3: TGTGCCATTGGGACTACTAACAATGAGCAGTTCTTC. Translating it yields CAIGTTNNEQFF.

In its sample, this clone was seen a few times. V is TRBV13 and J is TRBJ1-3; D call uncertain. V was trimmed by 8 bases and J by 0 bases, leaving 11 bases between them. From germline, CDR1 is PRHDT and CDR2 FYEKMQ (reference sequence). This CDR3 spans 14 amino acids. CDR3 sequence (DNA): TGTGCCAGCCGACCGGGGATCTCTGGAAACACCATATATTTT. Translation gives CASRPGISGNTIYF.

The DNA for the CDR3 is TGTGCCAGCAGTCCCCAAGAAGCTTTCTTT. It encodes CASSPQEAFF. The chain has TRBV2 and TRBJ1-1; D is unclear. The ends were cut back, 5 bases at V and 8 bases at J, with 6 bases in the middle. CDR1 is SNHLY, CDR2 FYNNEI, per germline. The length of the CDR3 is 10 residues.

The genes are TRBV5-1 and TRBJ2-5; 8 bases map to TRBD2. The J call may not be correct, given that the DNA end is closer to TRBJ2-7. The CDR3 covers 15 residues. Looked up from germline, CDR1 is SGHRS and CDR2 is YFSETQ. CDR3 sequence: CASSSTRTSGYEQYF. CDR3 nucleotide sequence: TGCGCCAGCAGCTCCACCCGAACTAGCGGCTACGAGCAGTACTTC.

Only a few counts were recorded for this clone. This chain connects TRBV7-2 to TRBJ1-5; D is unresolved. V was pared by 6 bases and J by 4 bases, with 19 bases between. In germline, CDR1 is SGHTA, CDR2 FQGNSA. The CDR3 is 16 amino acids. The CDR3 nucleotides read TGTGCCAGCAGTTCGGGTCACCCGAGTTGGAATCAGCCCCAGCATTTT. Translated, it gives CASSSGHPSWNQPQHF.

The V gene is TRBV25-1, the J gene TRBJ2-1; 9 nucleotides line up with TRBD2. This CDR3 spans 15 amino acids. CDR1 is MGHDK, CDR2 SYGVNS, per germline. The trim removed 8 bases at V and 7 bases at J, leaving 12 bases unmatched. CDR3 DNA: TGTGCCAGCTGCCCGGTTGCGGGAGGGCCAAATGAGCAGTTCTTC. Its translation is CASCPVAGGPNEQFF.

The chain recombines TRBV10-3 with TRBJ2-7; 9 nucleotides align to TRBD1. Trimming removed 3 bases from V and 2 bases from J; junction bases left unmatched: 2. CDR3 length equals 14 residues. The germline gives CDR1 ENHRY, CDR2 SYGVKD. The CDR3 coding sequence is TGTGCCATCAGTGAAGGGACAGGGACCTACGAGCAGTACTTC. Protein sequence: CAISEGTGTYEQYF.

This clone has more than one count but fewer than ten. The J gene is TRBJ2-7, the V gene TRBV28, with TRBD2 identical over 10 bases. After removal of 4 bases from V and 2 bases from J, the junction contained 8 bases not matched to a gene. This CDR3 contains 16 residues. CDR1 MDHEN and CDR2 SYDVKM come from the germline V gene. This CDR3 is CASSSPSSGRPYEQYF. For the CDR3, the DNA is TGTGCCAGCAGTTCCCCGTCTAGCGGGAGACCCTACGAGCAGTACTTC.

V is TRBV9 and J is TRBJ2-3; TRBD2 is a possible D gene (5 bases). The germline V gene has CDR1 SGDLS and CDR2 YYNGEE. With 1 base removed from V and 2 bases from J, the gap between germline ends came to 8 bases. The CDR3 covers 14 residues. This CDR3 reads CASSVQRFTDTQYF. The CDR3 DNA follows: TGTGCCAGCAGCGTACAGCGGTTCACAGATACGCAGTATTTT.

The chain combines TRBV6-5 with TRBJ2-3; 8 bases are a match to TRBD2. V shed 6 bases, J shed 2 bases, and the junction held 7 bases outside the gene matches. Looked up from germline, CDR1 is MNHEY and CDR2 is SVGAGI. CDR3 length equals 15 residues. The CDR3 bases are TGTGCCAGCAGGATGAGCGGGAGCGACACAGATACGCAGTATTTT. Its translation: CASRMSGSDTDTQYF.

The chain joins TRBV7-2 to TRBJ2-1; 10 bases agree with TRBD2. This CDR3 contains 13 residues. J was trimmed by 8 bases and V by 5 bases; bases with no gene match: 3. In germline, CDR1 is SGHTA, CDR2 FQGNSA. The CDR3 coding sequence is TGTGCCAGCAGCGGACTAGCGGCCTATGAGCAGTTCTTC. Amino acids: CASSGLAAYEQFF.

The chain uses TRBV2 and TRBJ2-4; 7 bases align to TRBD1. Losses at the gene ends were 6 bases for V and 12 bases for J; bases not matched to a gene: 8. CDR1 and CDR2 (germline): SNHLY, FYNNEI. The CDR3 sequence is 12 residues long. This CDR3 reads CASSRDSDSQYF. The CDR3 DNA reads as TGTGCCAGCAGCCGGGACAGTGACAGTCAGTACTTC.